This T cell receptor beta chain was recovered during a study of blood T cell repertoires in COVID-19. Study summary: The study drew acute and convalescent COVID-19 samples from the United States, Italy and Spain. Sample material is recorded as cDNA or gDNA derived from T cells, B-cell-depleted T cells, or PBMCs.

Germline assignment: CDR1 SGDLS and CDR2 YYNGEE. The trim removed 4 bases at V and 4 bases at J, leaving 6 bases unmatched. This CDR3 is built from 15 residues. Assay used: immunoSEQ multiplex PCR; TCRdb lists only in-frame clones, some missing. This sample has over 120,000 clones, with 76% found just once. The chain is built from TRBV9 and TRBJ2-5; 11 nucleotides match TRBD1. Sequencing was carried out using peripheral blood. The TCR comes from a woman of 80 years or more with active or convalescent COVID-19. CDR3 coding DNA: TGTGCCAGCAGCTCTAGGACAGGGGGCGGAGAGACCCAGTACTTC. Encoded protein: CASSSRTGGGETQYF.